Listed below are T cell receptor beta chains from one sample, sequenced in a study of Graves' ophthalmopathy and Graves' hyperthyroidism. TCRdb recomputed calls from the multiplex PCR reads with MiXCR, one row per CDR3 protein. The profile shows approximately 500,000 distinct CDR3 sequences, about an eighth of them singletons. The sample consisted of blood. The source is a woman aged 25 to 39 with Graves' ophthalmopathy. The CDR3 runs from the conserved cysteine through the conserved F or W. Fields, in order: D gene, J gene, V gene, clone size, CDR3 protein, CDR3 DNA. A D gene is named only where the DNA matches it firmly. Only part of the rows carry a size: once, few, many, or a class if the clone is expanded.

>TRBD2|TRBJ2-1|TRBV20-1|.
CSANNLAGGSNEQFF
TGCAGTGCCAATAATCTAGCGGGAGGGTCGAATGAGCAGTTCTTC
>.|TRBJ2-2|TRBV20-1|many
CSARGYTGELFF
TGCAGTGCTAGGGGATACACCGGGGAGCTGTTTTTT
>.|TRBJ1-2|TRBV6-1|many
CASPSRRAPRGYTF
TGTGCCAGCCCCTCCCGCAGGGCACCGCGGGGCTACACCTTC
>TRBD2|TRBJ2-7|TRBV29-1|many
CSVTKLGLAGFPPTYEQYF
TGCAGCGTTACCAAACTGGGACTAGCGGGATTCCCGCCAACCTACGAGCAGTACTTC
>.|TRBJ2-4|TRBV4-1|few
CASSQAFLGDGAKNIQYF
TGCGCCAGCAGCCAAGCCTTCCTTGGGGATGGGGCCAAAAACATTCAGTACTTC
>.|TRBJ1-2|TRBV9|many
CASSVVSGYGYTF
TGTGCCAGCAGCGTAGTTTCTGGCTATGGCTACACCTTC
>.|TRBJ1-2|TRBV20-1|many
CSAKVGLGGYTF
TGCAGTGCAAAAGTCGGATTAGGAGGCTACACCTTC
>.|TRBJ2-2|TRBV3-1|.
CASSQDPMMTATGELFF
TGTGCCAGCAGCCAAGATCCAATGATGACTGCCACCGGGGAGCTGTTTTTT
>.|TRBJ1-2|TRBV6-5|many
CASSVPEYGYTF
TGTGCCAGCAGTGTACCAGAGTATGGCTACACCTTC
>.|TRBJ2-4|TRBV13|.
CASSLGWRVMSKNIKYF
TGTGCCAGCAGCTTAGGCTGGCGGGTAATGTCCAAAAACATTAAGTACTTC
>.|TRBJ1-2|TRBV27|many
CAAGREGYGYTF
TGTGCCGCGGGGAGGGAAGGGTATGGCTACACCTTC
>.|TRBJ1-5|TRBV6-1|many
CASRPQGNQPQHF
TGTGCCAGCAGACCCCAGGGAAATCAGCCCCAGCATTTT
>TRBD2|TRBJ2-5|TRBV20-1|many
CSANLAGQETQYF
TGCAGTGCTAACTTAGCGGGACAAGAGACCCAGTACTTC
>.|TRBJ1-1|TRBV4-1|few
CASSQLMGEQTEAFF
TGCGCCAGCAGCCAATTAATGGGTGAGCAGACTGAAGCTTTCTTT
>.|TRBJ2-2|TRBV20-1|many
CSALRGMTGELFF
TGCAGTGCCCTCCGGGGGATGACCGGGGAGCTGTTTTTT